This TCR beta chain appears in the sequencing data of a study of shared clonotypes between healthy human individuals. Study details: CD4 naive cells filled three plates per donor, CD4 memory three, CD8 naive two and CD8 memory one.

Using immunoSEQ multiplex PCR, the repertoire was profiled, and TCRdb retains in-frame clones only, with some absent. The sample lists 400,000 to 600,000 clones, roughly 95% occurring once. Whole-study findings and limits: Large depth notwithstanding, sorted-subset sequencing proved incomplete by rarefaction.

The germline gives CDR1 MNHNS, CDR2 SASEGT. The CDR3 length is 10 residues. In the case of this clone: Antigen specificity is unknown. One end of the junction fails to match germline, which may point to a read error.

The receptor's source is a woman in her thirties in good health. Sequencing was carried out using naive CD4+ T cells sorted from blood. The sample's subset: CD45RA+ positively selected. The genes are TRBV6-1 and TRBJ2-1; D gene ambiguous. The CDR3 nucleotides are TGTGCCAGCAGGGACCGGAGTTGGATCTTC. Amino acid sequence: CASRDRSWIF.